The next 13 T cell receptor beta chains were all read from a single sample in a study of cytomegalovirus exposure and HLA in healthy donors (dated by TCRdb to about 2017). Preparation of the library involved the immunoSEQ multiplex PCR assay. The multiplex PCR relied on a mix of 60 forward primers for TCR Vbeta segments and 13 reverse primers for TCR Jbeta segments. TCRdb's version of the immuneACCESS table is confined to in-frame rearrangements and falls short of the full clone set. An unresolved V gene accounts for under half of the shortfall where checked; the remainder is of unknown origin. Counted in this sample were fewer than 250,000 clones; 75% of them appeared once. Of the sample, under 2% falls within the top ten clones. The sequenced material came from PBMCs. Receptors originate from a woman aged 25-40 years in good health and CMV-seronegative.

The J gene is TRBJ2-7, the V gene TRBV4-2; 8 bases fit TRBD1. Trimming at V came to 5 bases and at J to 4 bases, leaving 10 bases not matched to a gene. Germline V gives CDR1 LGHNA, CDR2 YNFKEQ. The CDR3 runs to 15 residues. The CDR3 DNA sequence: TGTGCCAGCAGCTTGGAGCAGGGGGCTCCTTACGAGCAGTACTTC. It specifies CASSLEQGAPYEQYF.

This clone was detected ten times or more. V and J are TRBV6-6 and TRBJ2-7, with D perhaps TRBD2 (6 bases). With 4 bases removed from V and 9 bases from J, the gap between germline ends came to 10 bases. This CDR3 has 11 amino acids. Per the germline V gene, CDR1 is MNHNY and CDR2 is SVGAGI (reference sequence). CDR3 residues: CASSLEGWQYF. The CDR3 region has the DNA TGTGCCAGCAGTTTGGAGGGATGGCAGTACTTC.

The chain combines TRBV30 with TRBJ1-1; D is possibly TRBD1 (5 bases). CDR3 length: 12 amino acids. Germline V lookup: CDR1 GTSNPN, CDR2 SVGIG (reference sequence). Trimming took off 3 bases at V and 2 bases at J, with 7 bases between the two ends. CDR3 protein: CAWRRGNTEAFF. As DNA, the CDR3 is TGTGCCTGGAGAAGGGGAAACACTGAAGCTTTCTTT.

The J gene is TRBJ2-1, the V gene TRBV18, with 9 bases identical to TRBD1. The germline V gene encodes CDR1 KGHSH and CDR2 LQKENI. V was pared by 2 bases and J by 7 bases, with 6 bases of the junction left unmatched. The length of the CDR3 is 15 residues. The CDR3 reads CASSPSGQGKNEQFF. CDR3 in DNA: TGTGCCAGCTCACCATCGGGACAGGGTAAAAATGAGCAGTTCTTC.

This chain connects TRBV2 to TRBJ2-1; maybe TRBD2 (5 bases). Trimming cost V 7 bases and J 3 bases, with 13 bases left between them. CDR3 length equals 14 residues. Per the germline V gene, CDR1 is SNHLY and CDR2 is FYNNEI. The CDR3 sequence: CASNQEGVYNEQFF. CDR3 nucleotide sequence: TGTGCCAGCAACCAAGAGGGAGTCTACAATGAGCAGTTCTTC.

The chain is built from TRBV2 and TRBJ2-1, with 7 bases aligning to TRBD1. V dropped 2 bases and J dropped 2; count of bases not matched to a gene: 6. The CDR3 spans 16 residues. Germline V gene data show CDR1 as SNHLY and CDR2 as FYNNEI. CDR3 DNA sequence: TGTGCCAGCAGTGAACCCCCAGGGGGTCCCTACAATGAGCAGTTCTTC. Translated, it gives CASSEPPGGPYNEQFF. The variable domain in full, with the rest retrieved from reference TRBV2 and TRBJ2-1, is EPEVTQTPSHQVTQMGQEVILRCVPISNHLYFYWYRQILGQKVEFLVSFYNNEISEKSEIFDDQFSVERPDGSNFTLKIRSTKLEDSAMYFCASSEPPGGPYNEQFFGPGTRLTVL.

The J gene is TRBJ2-5, the V gene TRBV7-6; 12 bases fit TRBD2. The germline CDR1 and CDR2 sequences are SGHVS and FNYEAQ. CDR3 size: 16 residues. With 5 bases clipped from V and 2 bases from J, the junction kept 6 bases outside the gene matches. CDR3 loop: CASSKLAGGTQETQYF. Written as DNA, the CDR3 is TGTGCCAGCAGCAAACTAGCGGGAGGAACTCAAGAGACCCAGTACTTC.

The chain is built from TRBV5-4 and TRBJ2-2, with TRBD2 matching over 9 bases. The CDR3 covers 17 residues. With V trimmed by 4 bases and J by 7 bases, 14 bases remained unmatched. The V gene's germline CDR1 is SGHNT and CDR2 YYREEE (reference sequence). CDR3 DNA: TGTGCCAGCAGCCGCGCGGGGGGCGGGAGGGCCGACGGGGAGCTGTTTTTT. Translation gives CASSRAGGGRADGELFF.

This clone has only a few counts. This chain connects TRBV18 to TRBJ2-5, with a weak D call TRBD2 (5 bases). V lost 3 bases and J 1 base, leaving 9 bases between the germline ends. CDR3 length: 14 amino acids. Germline V lookup: CDR1 KGHSH, CDR2 LQKENI. CDR3 sequence: CASSPSSRQETQYF. CDR3 sequence (DNA): TGTGCCAGCTCACCTTCTAGCCGCCAAGAGACCCAGTACTTC.

V is TRBV9 and J is TRBJ1-1, with D perhaps matching TRBD1 (6 bases). Between the trimmed V and J ends, which lost 4 bases and 6 bases, there was a span of 16 bases. The CDR3 loop spans 14 amino acids. The germline V gene has CDR1 SGDLS and CDR2 YYNGEE. The CDR3 coding sequence is TGTGCCAGCAGCAGATACAGGGAAGTGGCTGAAGCTTTCTTT. Its protein product is CASSRYREVAEAFF.

In DNA form, the CDR3 reads TGCAGCGTTGAAGAGACAGCAGGGCAGCCCCAGCATTTT. Amino acid sequence: CSVEETAGQPQHF. The chain carries TRBV29-1 and TRBJ1-5; tentatively, D is TRBD1 (5 bases). V dropped 0 bases and J dropped 7 bases, with 10 bases sitting between them. There are 13 residues in the CDR3. Germline CDR1 and CDR2: SQVTM and ANQGSEA.

The genes are TRBV6-5 and TRBJ2-7; D perhaps matches TRBD1 (6 bases). Trimming shortened V by 5 bases and J by 6 bases, and 11 bases separated the two germline ends. The V gene's germline CDR1 is MNHEY and CDR2 SVGAGI. The CDR3 runs 12 residues. The CDR3 DNA follows: TGTGCCAGCAGTGCACAGGGAATCGAGCAGTACTTC. It specifies CASSAQGIEQYF.

V is TRBV29-1 and J is TRBJ2-1, with D possibly matching TRBD2 (6 bases). The CDR3 loop spans 14 amino acids. Germline lookup yields CDR1 SQVTM and CDR2 ANQGSEA. Trimming pared 2 bases from V and 2 bases from J, leaving 10 bases between. DNA for the CDR3: TGCAGCGTTGAAACTAGCATAACCTACAATGAGCAGTTCTTC. It translates to CSVETSITYNEQFF.